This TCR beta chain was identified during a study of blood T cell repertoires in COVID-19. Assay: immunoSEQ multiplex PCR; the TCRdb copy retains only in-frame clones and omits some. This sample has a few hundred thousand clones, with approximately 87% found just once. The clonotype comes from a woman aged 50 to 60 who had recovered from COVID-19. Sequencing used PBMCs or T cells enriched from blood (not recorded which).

The CDR3: CASSPGQGYNEQFF. The CDR3 nucleotides are TGTGCCAGCAGCCCCGGACAGGGCTACAATGAGCAGTTCTTC. The rearrangement links TRBV5-8 to TRBJ2-1; TRBD1 matches 8 bases. Germline CDR1 is SGHTS and CDR2 is YDEGEE. The CDR3 has 14 amino acids. Germline trimming cut 4 bases from V and 3 bases from J; bases unmatched to any gene: 3.